The sequence of this T cell receptor beta chain was determined in a study of T cells in Graves' hyperthyroidism and ophthalmopathy. TCR beta CDR3 regions were amplified from RNA transcripts. The TCR CDR3 first-round RT-PCR relied on the HTBI primer set. Via MiXCR, TCRdb re-called the multiplex PCR reads, giving one row per CDR3 protein. The sample lists 550,000 to 600,000 distinct CDR3 sequences, approximately 44% occurring once. Exclusions: uncontrolled infection, other autoimmune disease, pregnancy, lactation. General study findings and limits: Stable hyperthyroidism was separated from ophthalmopathy by a model based on 13 V-J features.

Comments on this clonotype: The antigen is not known.

After removal of 6 bases from V and 4 bases from J, the junction contained 16 bases not matched to a gene. The V gene's germline CDR1 is SEHNR and CDR2 FQNEAQ (reference sequence). CDR3 length equals 18 residues. The sequence was obtained from an adult woman with Graves' disease, either hyperthyroidism or ophthalmopathy (not recorded which). The rearrangement joins TRBV7-9 to TRBJ2-7; 12 bases agree with TRBD1. Source material: peripheral blood or thyroid tissue (not recorded which). CDR3 DNA: TGTGCCAGCAGTTCTTGGGACAGGGGGCCCCAAACGCTATACGAGCAGTACTTC. It specifies CASSSWDRGPQTLYEQYF.